This TCR beta chain is drawn from a study of blood T cell repertoires in COVID-19. Study at large: Spain, Italy and the United States supplied samples that represented acute and convalescent COVID-19.

V shed 2 bases and J 4 bases; nucleotides not matched to a gene: 5. Germline V gene lookup returns CDR1 MNHEY and CDR2 SMNVEV (reference sequence). CDR3 length equals 15 residues. Across roughly 25 US areas, participants ranged in age from roughly 18 to 95 years. Two consecutive negative NP/OP PCR tests, clearance, or resolved symptoms defined Cohort 3 recovery. Per the original methods: Reference gene primers were amplified, and this amplification served to estimate nucleated cell counts. Data came from immunoSEQ multiplex PCR; TCRdb stores just in-frame clones and leaves some out. V, J and clone size reflect that table, while D and trimming were determined from the DNA. The sample yields 350,000 to 450,000 clones, approximately 89% seen once.

The chain is built from TRBV27 and TRBJ2-3; 8 nucleotides match TRBD2. The sequenced sample consisted of PBMCs or T cells enriched from blood (not recorded which). The clonotype originates from a young woman who had recovered from COVID-19. Written as DNA, the CDR3 is TGTGCCAGCAGTTTACCGACTAGCGTGTCAGATACGCAGTATTTT. This gives the protein CASSLPTSVSDTQYF.